These T cell receptor beta chains were read from a single sample in a study of blood T cell repertoires in COVID-19. Sequenced by immunoSEQ multiplex PCR; TCRdb stores in-frame clones only, minus some. The table shows 65,000 to 85,000 clones, with about nine tenths occurring only once. Sequenced sample: peripheral blood. Every receptor here comes from a woman between 18 and 29 years old with acute or convalescent COVID-19. CDR3s include the opening cysteine and the closing phenylalanine or tryptophan. Size tells how often a clone was seen (once, few, many) or the class of an expanded clone, and some rows leave it out.

CDR3 protein	clone size	V gene
CASSTGQGWEKLFF	once	TRBV7-9
CASSHGRGTWAPLHF	-	TRBV5-6
CASSIQDNSNQPQHF	-	TRBV19
CASSLDRANTGELFF	-	TRBV11-2
CASSQTSGMNEQFF	-	TRBV5-1
CASSQGPGLLYEQYF	-	TRBV3-1/TRBV3-2
CSVEGDRVYGYTF	-	TRBV29-1
CASGTSGYEQYF	-	TRBV10-3
CAWSRQGGEKLFF	-	TRBV30
CASSLEVNTEAFF	-	TRBV7-2
CASSESENTEAFF	-	TRBV10-2
CASSQSGGYANTGELFF	-	TRBV4-3
CASSLGVGGNEQFF	-	TRBV13
CASSLGSYEKLFF	-	TRBV11-2
CASSLGGVGEAFF	-	TRBV11-3
CAISEPQVGQMNTEAFF	-	TRBV10-3
CASRNPGQGDTIYF	-	TRBV7-9
CASSITGPLANYGYTF	once	TRBV19
CASSYSSALEQYF	-	TRBV6-2/TRBV6-3
CASSVVDRGTYNEQFF	-	TRBV9
CASSWTEATGELFF	-	TRBV7-9
CASSLVGGTNYGYTF	-	TRBV5-1
CASSLRDRVRYEQFF	-	TRBV5-4
CASSPSTLAGYEQYF	few	TRBV7-9
CASSYTRTGENEKLFF	-	TRBV6-5
CASSQGIGVGNTIYF	-	TRBV4-3
CASSLDDSGSYNSPLHF	few	TRBV5-1
CASSPPERLAASTYEQYF	few	TRBV18
CASSPVGGVGTEAFF	once	TRBV6-5
CASSPTPRGGLVDYNEQFF	-	TRBV18
CSAGAAETQYF	-	TRBV29-1
CASSRAFQETQYF	-	TRBV18
CASSDRGSFDEQYF	-	TRBV2
CATSDPREINEQFF	-	TRBV24-1
CASSLGGEQFF	-	TRBV7-9
CASSQESGDYEQYF	few	TRBV4-3
CASSYPMDRAENIQYF	-	TRBV6-2/TRBV6-3
CASSPMDRAFSYEQYF	-	TRBV11-2
CASSQELSLVAGLHEQFF	-	TRBV4-3
CACCSGGVVETQYF	-	TRBV27
CASSYRGRSYGYTF	-	TRBV7-9
CASSLSRGTGELFF	-	TRBV27
CASGTGGNEQYF	-	TRBV12-3/TRBV12-4
CASSFVRGGYNEQFF	once	TRBV7-9
CASSSSYEQYF	-	TRBV25-1
CASKDDWTAEAFF	-	TRBV19
CASSPLRDSNQPQHF	-	TRBV27
CAISDLTGGSTDTQYF	-	TRBV10-3